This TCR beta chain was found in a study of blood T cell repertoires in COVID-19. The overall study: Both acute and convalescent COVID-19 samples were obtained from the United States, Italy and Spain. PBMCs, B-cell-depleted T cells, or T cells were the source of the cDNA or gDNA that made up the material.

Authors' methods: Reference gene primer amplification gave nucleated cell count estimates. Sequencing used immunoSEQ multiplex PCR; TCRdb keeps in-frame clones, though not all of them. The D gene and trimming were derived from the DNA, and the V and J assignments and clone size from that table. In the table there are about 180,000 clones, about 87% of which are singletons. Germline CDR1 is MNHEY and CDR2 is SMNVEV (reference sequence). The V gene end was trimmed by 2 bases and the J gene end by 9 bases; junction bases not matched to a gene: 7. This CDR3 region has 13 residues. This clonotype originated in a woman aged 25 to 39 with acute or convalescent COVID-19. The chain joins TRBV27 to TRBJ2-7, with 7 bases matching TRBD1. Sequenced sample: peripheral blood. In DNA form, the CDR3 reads TGTGCCAGCAGTTTAACCAGCACAGGGGCGCAGTACTTC. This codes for CASSLTSTGAQYF.